This is a list of T cell receptor beta chains from one sample in a study of CD8 T cells in Susac syndrome. From the immunoSEQ multiplex PCR reads, TCRdb called clonotypes with MiXCR, one entry per CDR3 protein. Among approximately 160,000 distinct CDR3 sequences listed, under 95% were seen once. Input material: CD4+ T cells from PBMCs. Source of these receptors: a human donor in good health. The CDR3 runs from the conserved cysteine through the conserved F or W. A D gene is named only where the DNA matches it firmly.

v_gene: TRBV6-5; d_gene: TRBD1; j_gene: TRBJ1-2; CDR3aa: CASSYTGTGRRNYGYTF; CDR3nt: TGTGCCAGCAGTTACACCGGGACAGGGAGAAGGAACTATGGCTACACCTTC
v_gene: TRBV4-2; d_gene: TRBD2; j_gene: TRBJ2-1; CDR3aa: CASSQDLFLAGDSSYNEQFF; CDR3nt: TGTGCCAGCAGCCAAGATCTGTTCCTAGCGGGAGATAGCTCCTACAATGAGCAGTTCTTC
v_gene: TRBV29-1; d_gene: TRBD1; j_gene: TRBJ1-5; CDR3aa: CSVGQGMGQPQHF; CDR3nt: TGCAGCGTTGGACAGGGAATGGGTCAGCCCCAGCATTTT
v_gene: TRBV7-5; d_gene: -; j_gene: TRBJ2-7; CDR3aa: CISVPGTGHTYEQYF; CDR3nt: -
v_gene: TRBV20-1; d_gene: TRBD2; j_gene: TRBJ2-1; CDR3aa: CSASAGGYNEQFF; CDR3nt: TGCAGTGCTTCAGCGGGGGGTTACAATGAGCAGTTCTTC
v_gene: TRBV10-3; d_gene: TRBD2; j_gene: TRBJ2-1; CDR3aa: CATSTTSGGGNEQFF; CDR3nt: TGTGCCACCTCCACGACTAGCGGGGGGGGAAATGAGCAGTTCTTC
v_gene: TRBV5-1; d_gene: TRBD1; j_gene: TRBJ2-3; CDR3aa: CASSLGDRGSTDTQYF; CDR3nt: TGCGCCAGCAGCTTAGGGGACAGGGGTAGCACAGATACGCAGTATTTT
v_gene: TRBV5-1; d_gene: -; j_gene: TRBJ2-5; CDR3aa: CASSSVGGQSRRETQYF; CDR3nt: TGCGCCAGCAGCTCGGTCGGGGGACAGTCACGACGGGAGACCCAGTACTTC
v_gene: TRBV7-2; d_gene: -; j_gene: TRBJ2-2; CDR3aa: CASTPGQNTGELFF; CDR3nt: TGTGCCAGCACTCCGGGGCAAAACACCGGGGAGCTGTTTTTT
v_gene: TRBV5-4; d_gene: TRBD1; j_gene: TRBJ1-1; CDR3aa: CASSGQGAKAFF; CDR3nt: TGTGCCAGCAGCGGACAGGGAGCGAAAGCTTTCTTT
v_gene: TRBV2; d_gene: -; j_gene: TRBJ1-1; CDR3aa: CASSDQRAPEAFF; CDR3nt: TGTGCCAGCAGTGATCAGAGGGCCCCTGAAGCTTTCTTT
v_gene: TRBV25-1; d_gene: -; j_gene: TRBJ2-7; CDR3aa: CASSNSYEQYF; CDR3nt: TGTGCCAGCAGTAACAGCTACGAGCAGTACTTC